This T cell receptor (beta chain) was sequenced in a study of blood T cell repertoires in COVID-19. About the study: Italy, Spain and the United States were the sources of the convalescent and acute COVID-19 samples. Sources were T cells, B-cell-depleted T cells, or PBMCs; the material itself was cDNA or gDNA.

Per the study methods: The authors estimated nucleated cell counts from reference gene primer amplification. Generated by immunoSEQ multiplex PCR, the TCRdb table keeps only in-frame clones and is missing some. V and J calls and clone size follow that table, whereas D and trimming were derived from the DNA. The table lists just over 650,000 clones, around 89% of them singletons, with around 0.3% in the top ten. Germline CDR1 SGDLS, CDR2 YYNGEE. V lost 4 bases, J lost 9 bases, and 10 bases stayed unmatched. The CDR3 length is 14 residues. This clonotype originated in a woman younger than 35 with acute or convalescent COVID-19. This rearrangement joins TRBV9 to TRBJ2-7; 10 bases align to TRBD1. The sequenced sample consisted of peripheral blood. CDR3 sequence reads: CASSPGTGVVGQYF. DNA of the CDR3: TGTGCCAGCAGCCCCGGGACAGGGGTCGTGGGGCAGTACTTC.